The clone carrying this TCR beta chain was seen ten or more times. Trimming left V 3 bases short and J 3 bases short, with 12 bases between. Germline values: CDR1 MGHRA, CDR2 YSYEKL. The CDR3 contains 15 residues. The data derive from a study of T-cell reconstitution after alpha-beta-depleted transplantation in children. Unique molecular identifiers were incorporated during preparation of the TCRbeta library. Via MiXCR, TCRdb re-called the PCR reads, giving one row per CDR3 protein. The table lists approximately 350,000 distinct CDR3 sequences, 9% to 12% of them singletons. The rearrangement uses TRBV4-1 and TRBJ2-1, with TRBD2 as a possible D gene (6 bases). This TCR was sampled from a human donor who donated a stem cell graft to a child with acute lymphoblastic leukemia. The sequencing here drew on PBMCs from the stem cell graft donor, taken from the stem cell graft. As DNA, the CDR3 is TGCGCCAGCAGCCAGGTCGCGGGGAACTACAATGAGCAGTTCTTC. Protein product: CASSQVAGNYNEQFF.